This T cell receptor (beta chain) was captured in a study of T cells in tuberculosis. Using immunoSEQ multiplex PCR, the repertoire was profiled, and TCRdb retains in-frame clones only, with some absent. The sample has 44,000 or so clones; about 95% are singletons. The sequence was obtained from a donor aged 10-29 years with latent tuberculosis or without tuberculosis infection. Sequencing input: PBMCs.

The CDR3 loop is CASSLTGQGSNQPQHF. Written as DNA, the CDR3 is TGTGCCAGCAGCTTAACTGGACAGGGGAGCAATCAGCCCCAGCATTTT. This rearrangement joins TRBV7-2 to TRBJ1-5; 9 nucleotides agree with TRBD1. The V gene end was trimmed by 2 bases and the J gene end by 1 base; junction bases not matched to a gene: 3. Germline CDR1 SGHTA, CDR2 FQGNSA. The CDR3 contains 16 residues.